Following are 2 T cell receptor beta chains from one sample sequenced in a study of cytomegalovirus exposure and HLA in healthy donors. The PCR used 60 Vbeta and 13 Jbeta primers. TCRdb's copy holds only in-frame clones and misses some; the assay was immunoSEQ multiplex PCR. The table lists around 100,000 clones, approximately 73% of them singletons. Source material: PBMCs. Every receptor here comes from a woman between 50 and 59 years old in good health and CMV-seropositive.

V gene TRBV30 combines with J gene TRBJ2-1; TRBD2 matches 12 bases. The CDR3 spans 14 residues. J lost 12 bases, V lost 0 bases, and 6 bases had no gene match. Germline CDR1 and CDR2: GTSNPN and SVGIG (reference sequence). In DNA form, the CDR3 reads TGTGCCTGGAGTGTACTAGCGGGGGGCCAGGGGCAGTTCTTC. Residues: CAWSVLAGGQGQFF.

The chain combines TRBV7-9 with TRBJ2-5, with 7 bases that match TRBD2. From germline, CDR1 is SEHNR and CDR2 FQNEAQ (reference sequence). With 5 bases clipped from V and 11 bases from J, the junction kept 8 bases outside the gene matches. This CDR3 comprises 12 residues. The CDR3 sequence is CASSGGRAEQYF. The CDR3 DNA is TGTGCCAGCAGCGGAGGGAGGGCGGAGCAGTACTTC.